This T cell receptor (beta chain) was sequenced in a study of radiotherapy plus CTLA-4 blockade in lung cancer. Sequencing was performed with immunoSEQ multiplex PCR; in TCRdb, only in-frame clones are kept and a portion is missing. The sample includes about 40,000 clones, about 86% of them seen just once. This CDR3 has 15 residues. The V gene's germline CDR1 is ENHRY and CDR2 SYGVKD. J lost 3 bases, V lost 4 bases, and 7 bases had no gene match. Study results and caveats: Interferon-beta, together with early blood T cell clone dynamics, reportedly best predicted response. Clones derived from tumor TCRs expanded in blood after radiotherapy plus ipilimumab.

A word on this clone: Its specificity is unknown.

The clonotype originates from a human donor with non-small cell lung cancer whose response to radiotherapy plus ipilimumab could not be evaluated. This specimen was peripheral blood, taken from a patient treated with radiotherapy plus ipilimumab. The rearrangement uses TRBV10-3 and TRBJ2-7, with 9 bases fitting TRBD2. The CDR3 nucleotides read TGTGCCATCAGTGCAGGCGGGAGGGACTACTACGAGCAGTACTTC. Its protein is CAISAGGRDYYEQYF.